Listed here are 3 T cell receptor beta chains from one sample, sequenced in a study of cytomegalovirus exposure and HLA in healthy donors. The PCR was carried out with 60 Vbeta primers and 13 Jbeta primers. The repertoire was sequenced with immunoSEQ multiplex PCR; TCRdb's copy has only in-frame clones and lacks some. The sample lists around 99,000 clones, 69% occurring once. Source material: PBMCs. The source is a woman between 65 and 79 years old in good health and CMV-seropositive.

The chain couples TRBV15 to TRBJ2-1; 12 nucleotides match TRBD2. This CDR3 is 14 amino acids long. Germline V CDR1 and CDR2: LNHNV, YYDKDF (reference sequence). The V and J ends lost 5 bases and 9 bases, in that order; junction bases with no gene match: 5. This CDR3 is CATSPSGGASEQFF. The DNA of the CDR3 is TGTGCCACCAGCCCTAGCGGGGGGGCCAGTGAGCAGTTCTTC.

This clone was detected only a few times. CDR3 sequence reads: CAYGRSSTEAFF. In DNA, the CDR3 is TGTGCCTATGGCAGGTCCAGCACTGAAGCTTTCTTT. The V call is TRBV10-3, the J call TRBJ1-1; D gene unclear. Trimming took 11 bases from V and 4 from J, leaving 14 bases between them. The V gene's germline CDR1 is ENHRY and CDR2 SYGVKD. CDR3 length: 12 residues.

The chain carries TRBV18 and TRBJ1-2; 10 nucleotides match TRBD1. The CDR3 totals 15 residues. The germline CDR1 and CDR2 sequences are KGHSH and LQKENI. The ends lost 3 bases at V and 4 bases at J; junction bases unmatched: 5. The CDR3 sequence is CASSPGTGDSYGYTF. Here the CDR3 DNA reads TGTGCCAGCTCACCTGGGACAGGGGATAGCTATGGCTACACCTTC.